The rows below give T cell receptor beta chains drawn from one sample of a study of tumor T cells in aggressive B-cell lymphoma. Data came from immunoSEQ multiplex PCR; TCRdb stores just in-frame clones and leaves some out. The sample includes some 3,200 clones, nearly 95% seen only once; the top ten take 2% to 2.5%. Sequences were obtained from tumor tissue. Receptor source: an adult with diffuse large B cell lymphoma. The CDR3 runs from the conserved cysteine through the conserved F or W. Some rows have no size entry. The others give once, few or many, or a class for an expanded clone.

CASSEMGGSETQYF,.,TRBJ2-5,TRBV10-2
CSALTGNEQYF,.,.,TRBV20-1
CASSLGVRTSTDTQYF,.,TRBJ2-3,TRBV5-1
CASSPGSFTAGVQYQETQYF,.,TRBJ2-5,TRBV18
CASRLAGGPDEQYF,.,TRBJ2-7,TRBV6-5
CASSLSQAGPTYEQYF,.,TRBJ2-7,TRBV5-4
CASSFWTDPYEQYF,.,TRBJ2-7,TRBV7-9
CASSLFREGPGEQFF,.,TRBJ2-1,TRBV5-1
CASSPPDNSYEQYF,.,TRBJ2-7,TRBV18
CASSRRDFGDEQFF,once,TRBJ2-1,TRBV6-4
CASSLPSGRASNEQFF,.,TRBJ2-1,TRBV28
CASSLAGTSRDTQYF,.,TRBJ2-3,TRBV7-9
CASSTQTDSYEQYF,.,TRBJ2-7,TRBV7-9
CASSQAGTVGYEQYF,.,TRBJ2-7,TRBV4-2
CASSLPGGDNQPQHF,.,TRBJ1-5,TRBV7-9
CASSLGGGHQPQHF,.,TRBJ1-5,TRBV28
CASSQASGSIYEQFF,once,TRBJ2-1,TRBV4-1
CAWSVRGTGNQPQHF,.,TRBJ1-5,TRBV30
CASSQDRLAGIYEQYF,.,TRBJ2-7,TRBV14
CASSLLAGGAQYF,.,TRBJ2-3,TRBV19
CASSPEGLAGARYNEQFF,.,TRBJ2-1,TRBV7-6
CASSAGQGYEQYF,once,.,TRBV5-1
CATRLAGGPDEQYF,.,TRBJ2-7,TRBV27
CASSPQGASGNTIYF,.,TRBJ1-3,TRBV28
CASSLGQGLYEQYF,.,TRBJ2-7,TRBV7-6
CASSPGQGFQPQHF,once,TRBJ1-5,TRBV28
CAWSQGGAANEKLFF,.,TRBJ1-4,TRBV30
CASSLRPPPSSGGIYEQYF,.,TRBJ2-7,TRBV11-1
CASSQGLAGGPVEQYF,.,TRBJ2-7,TRBV18
CASSLGPTGADTQYF,.,TRBJ2-3,TRBV13
CASRGLAANNEQFF,once,TRBJ2-1,TRBV5-1
CASSKGQGTGYTF,.,TRBJ1-2,TRBV5-1
CASTRDRAAGELFF,.,TRBJ2-2,TRBV2
CASSPGQVNTEAFF,few,TRBJ1-1,TRBV18
CASSPLGQDTIQYF,once,TRBJ2-4,TRBV18
CASSLGRGGPRSNEQFF,.,TRBJ2-1,TRBV7-9
CATGGGGLTYEQYF,.,TRBJ2-7,TRBV6-1
CASSFGYIANTGELFF,.,TRBJ2-2,TRBV5-6
CASSQDPYIPRDGYTF,.,TRBJ1-2,TRBV4-2
CASTPPGAGAEAFF,.,TRBJ1-1,TRBV7-9